These 31 T cell receptor beta chains share one sample of origin, sequenced in a study of blood T cell repertoires in COVID-19 (dated by TCRdb to the early 2020s). The protocol used for the library was the immunoSEQ multiplex PCR assay. TCRdb obtained this table from immuneACCESS and retained in-frame rearrangements with V and J assigned. These tables miss some clones; where compared with another copy, unresolved V genes account for less than half of the shortfall, and the remainder is unexplained. This sample comprises about 300,000 clones, about 86% of them detected only once. About 1.2% of the sample is taken by the ten largest. Sequencing was performed on peripheral blood. These receptors came from a woman between 45 and 65 years old with acute or convalescent COVID-19.

The table lists this clone with a count of one. This rearrangement joins TRBV5-1 to TRBJ1-1; 9 bases align to TRBD1. The CDR3 totals 13 residues. J gave up 8 bases and V 0 bases, and 2 bases lay outside the gene matches. Per germline, CDR1 SGHRS and CDR2 YFSETQ. CDR3 in amino acids: CASSLDRGLEAFF. The CDR3 DNA reads TGCGCCAGCAGCTTGGACAGGGGGCTGGAAGCTTTCTTT.

The V and J genes are TRBV13 and TRBJ2-5; 8 nucleotides match TRBD1. CDR3 length equals 14 residues. CDR1 is PRHDT and CDR2 is FYEKMQ in the germline V gene (reference sequence). Germline trimming cut 5 bases from V and 3 bases from J; bases unmatched to any gene: 5. The CDR3 spells CASSRRTGKETQYF. The CDR3 region has the DNA TGTGCCAGCAGCCGGCGGACAGGGAAAGAGACCCAGTACTTC. Full variable domain (outside the CDR3, taken from reference TRBV13 and TRBJ2-5): AAGVIQSPRHLIKEKRETATLKCYPIPRHDTVYWYQQGPGQDPQFLISFYEKMQSDKGSIPDRFSAQQFSDYHSELNMSSLELGDSALYFCASSRRTGKETQYFGPGTRLLVL.

V usage is TRBV2 and J usage is TRBJ1-1; TRBD1 matches at 7 bases. The V and J ends lost 8 bases and 4 bases, in that order; junction bases with no gene match: 7. The CDR3 extends over 13 amino acids. CDR1 is SNHLY and CDR2 is FYNNEI in the germline V gene. The CDR3: CASDRQGGTEAFF. The CDR3 DNA reads TGTGCCAGCGACCGACAGGGAGGCACTGAAGCTTTCTTT.

The CDR3 reads CASSASTIAGPGNTIYF. In DNA, the CDR3 is TGTGCCAGTAGTGCCTCCACCATCGCGGGGCCTGGAAACACCATATATTTT. The chain couples TRBV19 to TRBJ1-3; D is perhaps TRBD1 (5 bases). CDR1 LNHDA and CDR2 SQIVND come from the germline V gene (reference sequence). The CDR3 is made up of 17 amino acids. V was shortened by 5 bases and J by 2 bases, with 19 bases between the two germline ends. The full variable domain, with the rest looked up from reference TRBV19 and TRBJ1-3, is DGGITQSPKYLFRKEGQNVTLSCEQNLNHDAMYWYRQDPGQGLRLIYYSQIVNDFQKGDIAEGYSVSREKKESFPLTVTSAQKNPTAFYLCASSASTIAGPGNTIYFGEGSWLTVV.

The chain carries TRBV3-1 (or the pseudogene TRBV3-2) and TRBJ1-2; a possible D gene is TRBD1 (5 bases). This CDR3 region has 13 residues. Trimming removed 6 bases from V and 6 bases from J, with 14 bases in between. Germline V gene data show CDR1 as LGHDT and CDR2 as YNNKEL (reference sequence). The CDR3 region is CASRRRGGDGYTF. The CDR3, as DNA: TGTGCCAGCAGGAGAAGGGGCGGAGATGGCTACACCTTC.

The chain employs TRBV2 and TRBJ1-2; TRBD1 aligns across 7 bases. Germline-derived CDR1 and CDR2 are SNHLY and FYNNEI. With V trimmed by 10 bases and J by 4 bases, 9 bases remained unmatched. The CDR3 sequence is 13 residues long. CDR3 sequence: CATNGDRVYGYTF. The DNA for the CDR3 is TGTGCCACCAATGGGGACAGAGTCTATGGCTACACCTTC.

This chain connects TRBV7-2 to TRBJ2-3, with 8 bases fitting TRBD2. Per germline, CDR1 SGHTA and CDR2 FQGNSA. V trimming: 0 bases; J trimming: 7 bases; junction bases outside the gene matches: 9. This CDR3 is 16 amino acids long. DNA for the CDR3: TGTGCCAGCAGCTTAGCGTTTGGGAGCGGGAGAAATACGCAGTATTTT. This translates into CASSLAFGSGRNTQYF. The full variable domain, with the rest looked up from reference TRBV7-2 and TRBJ2-3, is GAGVSQSPSNKVTEKGKDVELRCDPISGHTALYWYRQSLGQGLEFLIYFQGNSAPDKSGLPSDRFSAERTGGSVSTLTIQRTQQEDSAVYLCASSLAFGSGRNTQYFGPGTRLTVL.

A few counts support this clone. The V and J genes are TRBV4-3 and TRBJ2-5; TRBD1 aligns across 8 bases. J gave up 4 bases and V 2 bases, and 0 bases lay outside the gene matches. CDR3 length: 13 amino acids. In germline, CDR1 is LGHNA, CDR2 YSLEER. CDR3 sequence: CASSQTGGETQYF. The CDR3 nucleotides read TGCGCCAGCAGCCAAACAGGGGGAGAGACCCAGTACTTC.

The chain joins TRBV6-5 to TRBJ1-6; 8 bases are a match to TRBD1. Germline V gene sequence: CDR1 MNHEY, CDR2 SVGAGI. This CDR3 has 16 amino acids. The V and J ends lost 0 bases and 10 bases, in that order; junction bases with no gene match: 8. The CDR3 DNA follows: TGTGCCAGCAGTTACTCCTTTGGACAGGGAAGGTCACCCCTCCACTTT. Translating it yields CASSYSFGQGRSPLHF.

The rearrangement joins TRBV3-1 (or the pseudogene TRBV3-2) to TRBJ2-5; the D gene is possibly TRBD1 (5 bases). The CDR3 totals 14 residues. Germline values: CDR1 LGHDT, CDR2 YNNKEL (reference sequence). The V and J ends lost 2 bases and 1 base respectively, with 8 bases between them. The CDR3 sequence: CASSQQGFQETQYF. DNA of the CDR3: TGTGCCAGCAGCCAACAGGGCTTCCAAGAGACCCAGTACTTC.

The CDR3 protein is CASGLQEVTEAFF. The CDR3 bases are TGTGCCAGCGGACTTCAGGAGGTCACTGAAGCTTTCTTT. The rearrangement uses TRBV7-2 and TRBJ1-1, with unresolved D. Germline V gene lookup returns CDR1 SGHTA and CDR2 FQGNSA. V was shortened by 8 bases and J by 4 bases, with 14 bases between the two germline ends. This CDR3 is 13 amino acids long.

The rearrangement joins TRBV5-4 to TRBJ2-3; D might be TRBD2 (6 bases). The CDR3 runs to 14 residues. Germline V lookup: CDR1 SGHNT, CDR2 YYREEE (reference sequence). With 5 bases removed from V and 5 bases from J, the gap between germline ends came to 15 bases. The DNA of the CDR3 is TGTGCCAGCAGGTCGGACATGACTAGAGATACGCAGTATTTT. Its protein is CASRSDMTRDTQYF. The variable domain in full, with the rest retrieved from reference TRBV5-4 and TRBJ2-3, is ETGVTQSPTHLIKTRGQQVTLRCSSQSGHNTVSWYQQALGQGPQFIFQYYREEENGRGNFPPRFSGLQFPNYSSELNVNALELDDSALYLCASRSDMTRDTQYFGPGTRLTVL.

This rearrangement joins TRBV10-1 to TRBJ2-3, with 12 bases matching TRBD2. The junction had 5 bases not matched to a gene; V was cut back by 7 bases and J by 3 bases. This CDR3 region has 15 residues. In germline, CDR1 is WNHNN, CDR2 SYGVQD (reference sequence). CDR3 amino acids: CASTRTSGDTDTQYF. The CDR3 region has the DNA TGCGCCAGCACCAGGACTAGCGGGGATACAGATACGCAGTATTTT.

V gene TRBV9 combines with J gene TRBJ2-3; D perhaps matches TRBD2 (6 bases). Trimming removed 2 bases from V and 5 bases from J, with 12 bases in between. CDR1 is SGDLS and CDR2 is YYNGEE in the germline V gene. The CDR3 has 14 residues. The CDR3 here is CASSVGGRIDTQYF. In DNA form, the CDR3 reads TGTGCCAGCAGCGTCGGAGGGAGGATAGATACGCAGTATTTT.

There are a few counts of this clone. Written as DNA, the CDR3 is TGTGCCAGCTCATCTTATACAGGGGAGGCCACTGAAGCTTTCTTT. Amino acids: CASSSYTGEATEAFF. This chain links TRBV18 with TRBJ1-1; 7 nucleotides agree with TRBD1. The CDR3 is 15 residues long. Trimming removed 5 bases from V and 4 bases from J; junction bases left unmatched: 10. The germline V gene encodes CDR1 KGHSH and CDR2 LQKENI.

J is TRBJ1-3 and V is TRBV7-9; 8 bases agree with TRBD1. Germline CDR1 is SEHNR and CDR2 is FQNEAQ (reference sequence). Trimming removed 5 bases from V and 5 bases from J; junction bases left unmatched: 5. The CDR3 consists of 14 residues. CDR3 protein: CASSVTGGRNTIYF. CDR3 nucleotide sequence: TGTGCCAGCAGCGTCACAGGGGGTAGAAACACCATATATTTT.

This chain connects TRBV15 to TRBJ1-1; TRBD1 aligns across 8 bases. Trimming took 3 bases from V and 13 from J; bases not matched to a gene: 13. The CDR3 is made up of 14 amino acids. Germline-derived CDR1 and CDR2 are LNHNV and YYDKDF (reference sequence). This chain's CDR3 is CATSRADRASFVFF. DNA for the CDR3: TGTGCCACCAGCAGGGCGGACAGGGCCTCTTTTGTTTTCTTT.

The chain is built from TRBV28 and TRBJ1-4, with 7 bases identical to TRBD1. Germline CDR1 and CDR2: MDHEN and SYDVKM. With 8 bases clipped from V and 8 bases from J, the junction kept 8 bases outside the gene matches. The CDR3 spans 13 residues. The CDR3 here is CASVGGAEEKLFF. The CDR3 DNA reads TGTGCCAGCGTAGGGGGCGCGGAGGAAAAACTGTTTTTT.

The rearrangement links TRBV19 to TRBJ1-4, with D perhaps matching TRBD1 (6 bases). Germline CDR1 reads LNHDA; CDR2 reads SQIVND (reference sequence). V was trimmed by 3 bases and J by 5 bases, leaving 13 bases between them. The CDR3 consists of 15 residues. CDR3 residues: CASSIIQDRNEKLFF. The DNA of the CDR3 is TGTGCCAGTAGTATCATCCAGGACAGAAATGAAAAACTGTTTTTT.

CDR3 in amino acids: CASSLEGGLPDDGNQPQHF. The CDR3 DNA is TGTGCCAGCAGCTTAGAAGGAGGGTTGCCAGACGATGGCAATCAGCCCCAGCATTTT. The chain links TRBV7-8 to TRBJ1-5; D remains unclear. Germline V gene sequence: CDR1 SGHVS, CDR2 FQNEAQ. V lost 1 base, J lost 2 bases, and 21 bases lay in between. CDR3 length: 19 amino acids.

The chain couples TRBV6-1 to TRBJ2-1, with 9 positions matching TRBD2. V trimming: 2 bases; J trimming: 6 bases; junction bases outside the gene matches: 8. The CDR3 loop spans 16 amino acids. Per the germline V gene, CDR1 is MNHNS and CDR2 is SASEGT. CDR3 loop: CASSELPSGDSNEQFF. The DNA for the CDR3 is TGTGCCAGCAGTGAACTTCCTAGCGGGGACTCCAATGAGCAGTTCTTC.

The gene calls are TRBV4-3 and TRBJ2-7; D not certain. Deletions cut 1 base from V and 1 base from J, with 8 bases between. CDR1 LGHNA and CDR2 YSLEER come from the germline V gene. This CDR3 has 14 residues. The CDR3 nucleotides are TGCGCCAGCAGCCAAGGACTCTTTTCCTACGAGCAGTACTTC. It encodes CASSQGLFSYEQYF.

CDR3 loop: CASSFRGTNTGELFF. The CDR3 bases are TGTGCCAGCAGTTTCAGGGGGACGAACACCGGGGAGCTGTTTTTT. The rearrangement links TRBV27 to TRBJ2-2, with 7 bases that match TRBD1. The V and J ends lost 3 bases and 0 bases, in that order; junction bases with no gene match: 1. This CDR3 has 15 amino acids. Germline V gene sequence: CDR1 MNHEY, CDR2 SMNVEV (reference sequence).

The rearrangement links TRBV5-1 to TRBJ2-1; maybe TRBD1 (5 bases). Germline values: CDR1 SGHRS, CDR2 YFSETQ. Trimming shortened V by 4 bases and J by 0 bases, and 14 bases separated the two germline ends. The CDR3 runs to 16 residues. The CDR3 DNA reads TGCGCCAGCAGCCCCCAGGGCAGGGTCTCCTACAATGAGCAGTTCTTC. Amino acids: CASSPQGRVSYNEQFF.

The chain carries TRBV6-2 or TRBV6-3 and TRBJ2-7; 8 positions agree with TRBD2. The CDR3 covers 17 residues. The junction had 8 bases not matched to a gene; V was cut back by 0 bases and J by 1 base. The germline V gene encodes CDR1 MNHEY and CDR2 SVGEGT. The CDR3 reads CASSYSWLAGRSYEQYF. The CDR3 DNA is TGTGCCAGCAGTTACTCATGGCTAGCGGGCCGATCCTACGAGCAGTACTTC.

This clone occurred once. V usage is TRBV5-1 and J usage is TRBJ2-2, with TRBD1 as a possible D gene (7 bases). The CDR3 sequence is 17 residues long. The V gene's germline CDR1 is SGHRS and CDR2 YFSETQ. V gave up 1 base and J gave up 0 bases, with 13 bases separating them. The DNA of the CDR3 is TGCGCCAGCAGCTTGAGGCAGGGGGAGGCGAACACCGGGGAGCTGTTTTTT. It specifies CASSLRQGEANTGELFF.

V is TRBV9 and J is TRBJ2-1; a weak D match, TRBD2 (5 bases). The length of the CDR3 is 12 residues. CDR1 is SGDLS and CDR2 is YYNGEE in the germline V gene. Trimming cost V 2 bases and J 10 bases, with 10 bases left between them. The CDR3 bases are TGTGCCAGCAGCGTGACTCGAGGGGAGCAGTTCTTC. Translating gives CASSVTRGEQFF.

The V gene is TRBV5-1, the J gene TRBJ1-1; 8 nucleotides line up with TRBD1. Per germline, CDR1 SGHRS and CDR2 YFSETQ. The CDR3 contains 14 residues. The V segment lost 4 bases and the J segment 4 bases; nucleotides outside the gene matches: 6. Here the CDR3 reads CASSPTDRGTEAFF. The CDR3 DNA reads as TGCGCCAGCAGCCCCACCGACAGGGGCACTGAAGCTTTCTTT.

The chain carries TRBV5-1 and TRBJ2-5; no clear D gene. The CDR3 consists of 14 residues. CDR1 and CDR2 (germline): SGHRS, YFSETQ. The V end lost 0 bases, the J end lost 5 bases, and 11 bases lay between the germline ends. The CDR3 DNA reads TGCGCCAGCAGCTTGGTGCCCCCCCGGGAGACCCAGTACTTC. This sequence encodes CASSLVPPRETQYF.

This chain connects TRBV7-2 to TRBJ2-7; 7 nucleotides line up with TRBD2. The germline V gene encodes CDR1 SGHTA and CDR2 FQGNSA. Germline trimming cut 5 bases from V and 5 bases from J; bases unmatched to any gene: 6. The CDR3 is made up of 13 amino acids. The CDR3 coding sequence is TGTGCCAGCAGCCCCGCGGGGGTACACGAGCAGTACTTC. Translation gives CASSPAGVHEQYF.

The V and J genes are TRBV11-3 and TRBJ2-3; the match to TRBD1 covers 10 bases. Germline CDR1 SGHNT, CDR2 YENEEA. V was pared by 5 bases and J by 5 bases, with 4 bases of the junction left unmatched. The CDR3 loop spans 14 amino acids. The CDR3 DNA reads as TGTGCCAGCAGCCCCGACAGGGGGCAAGATACGCAGTATTTT. Translated: CASSPDRGQDTQYF.